Each of the 13 T cell receptor beta chains below was sequenced from the same sample in a study of control samples from healthy donors and cancer patients. Assay: immunoSEQ multiplex PCR; the TCRdb copy retains only in-frame clones and omits some. Of some 130,000 clones in the sample, 85% to 95% are singletons; the top ten hold approximately 4%. The sequenced sample was blood. The receptors stem from a man younger than 45 in good health.

The V gene is TRBV18, the J gene TRBJ1-5; no firm D call. The germline V and J ends were trimmed by 2 bases and 4 bases, with 9 bases remaining between them. In germline, CDR1 is KGHSH, CDR2 LQKENI. This CDR3 is 14 amino acids long. In DNA form, the CDR3 reads TGTGCCAGCTCACCAGGGCAGGCTAATCAGCCCCAGCATTTT. It yields the protein CASSPGQANQPQHF.

The V and J genes are TRBV19 and TRBJ1-3, with TRBD1 matching 8 bases. The germline V gene has CDR1 LNHDA and CDR2 SQIVND (reference sequence). The trim removed 10 bases at V and 1 base at J, leaving 6 bases unmatched. The CDR3 has 14 amino acids. The CDR3 nucleotides read TGTGCCACCGCAGGGGGCCGGTCTGGAAACACCATATATTTT. This encodes CATAGGRSGNTIYF.

This chain joins TRBV19 and TRBJ1-2; D is unclear. V was cut by 6 bases and J by 8 bases, with 10 bases left in between. This CDR3 region has 11 residues. Germline V gene data show CDR1 as LNHDA and CDR2 as SQIVND (reference sequence). The DNA for the CDR3 is TGTGCCAGTAGCTCCTATCCCGGCTACACCTTC. It codes for CASSSYPGYTF.

The V and J genes are TRBV30 and TRBJ2-5; 8 nucleotides line up with TRBD1. J gave up 7 bases and V 3 bases, and 10 bases lay outside the gene matches. This CDR3 spans 14 amino acids. Looked up from germline, CDR1 is GTSNPN and CDR2 is SVGIG (reference sequence). In nucleotides, the CDR3 is TGTGCCTGGAGCTTCGACAGGGGCCTCGTGACCCAGTACTTC. It translates to CAWSFDRGLVTQYF.

The V call is TRBV15, the J call TRBJ1-1; D may be TRBD1 (6 bases). The CDR3 sequence is 14 residues long. V lost 7 bases and J lost 3, with 15 bases in between. Germline CDR1 and CDR2: LNHNV and YYDKDF (reference sequence). The CDR3 sequence: CATTMGEGDTEAFF. CDR3 in DNA: TGTGCCACCACAATGGGGGAGGGGGACACTGAAGCTTTCTTT.

The V call is TRBV7-9, the J call TRBJ1-3; D is unclear. Germline CDR1 and CDR2: SEHNR and FQNEAQ (reference sequence). This CDR3 contains 19 residues. The V gene lost 2 bases and the J gene lost 0 bases, with 20 bases spanning the gap. In nucleotides, the CDR3 is TGTGCCAGCAGCTTATTCCGGCGACGGGCAGGACTCTCTGGAAACACCATATATTTT. This encodes CASSLFRRRAGLSGNTIYF. Drawing the rest from reference TRBV7-9 and TRBJ1-3, the complete variable domain is DTGVSQNPRHKITKRGQNVTFRCDPISEHNRLYWYRQTLGQGPEFLTYFQNEAQLEKSRLLSDRFSAERPKGSFSTLEIQRTEQGDSAMYLCASSLFRRRAGLSGNTIYFGEGSWLTVV.

This clone was counted a single time. CDR3 in DNA: TGTGCCAGCAGGACAGGGCCAGGGGGAAACACCATATATTTT. Amino acid sequence: CASRTGPGGNTIYF. J is TRBJ1-3 and V is TRBV9; 7 bases match TRBD1. This CDR3 has 14 amino acids. The germline gives CDR1 SGDLS, CDR2 YYNGEE. V dropped 5 bases and J dropped 4; count of bases not matched to a gene: 6.

The J gene is TRBJ1-5, the V gene TRBV6-1; D is undetermined. V lost 3 bases to trimming and J lost 9 bases, with 6 bases between them. Looked up from germline, CDR1 is MNHNS and CDR2 is SASEGT. The CDR3 loop spans 11 amino acids. CDR3 coding DNA: TGTGCCAGCAGTGACCCCTTGCCCCAGCATTTT. This translates into CASSDPLPQHF.

This chain links TRBV27 with TRBJ1-1; no clear D gene. CDR3 size: 14 residues. Germline V lookup: CDR1 MNHEY, CDR2 SMNVEV (reference sequence). Trimming pared 0 bases from V and 0 bases from J, leaving 5 bases between. The CDR3 nucleotides are TGTGCCAGCAGTTTATCTTCAGTGAACACTGAAGCTTTCTTT. As protein: CASSLSSVNTEAFF.

The chain has TRBV28 and TRBJ1-2; perhaps TRBD1 as D (5 bases). The CDR3 runs 13 residues. V was trimmed by 5 bases and J by 3 bases, leaving 10 bases between them. Germline CDR1 is MDHEN and CDR2 is SYDVKM. The CDR3 loop reads CASSPGPHYGYTF. In DNA, the CDR3 is TGTGCCAGCAGTCCAGGGCCGCACTATGGCTACACCTTC.

The chain combines TRBV5-6 with TRBJ2-1, with TRBD1 as a possible D gene (5 bases). The ends were cut back, 4 bases at V and 4 bases at J, with 15 bases in the middle. Germline V gives CDR1 SGHDT, CDR2 YYEEEE. The CDR3 spans 15 residues. The CDR3 protein is CASSHRRAIYNEQFF. Here the CDR3 DNA reads TGTGCCAGCAGCCACAGGAGAGCAATATACAATGAGCAGTTCTTC.

The chain couples TRBV9 to TRBJ2-7; TRBD2 matches 8 bases. Trimming took 0 bases from V and 4 from J; bases not matched to a gene: 6. Germline values: CDR1 SGDLS, CDR2 YYNGEE. This CDR3 is 15 amino acids long. CDR3 DNA sequence: TGTGCCAGCAGCGTAGCGGGGGGGTATCTATACGAGCAGTACTTC. This sequence encodes CASSVAGGYLYEQYF.

The J gene is TRBJ2-3, the V gene TRBV3-1 (or the pseudogene TRBV3-2), with 7 bases matching TRBD1. The CDR3 covers 15 residues. CDR1 is LGHDT and CDR2 is YNNKEL in the germline V gene (reference sequence). Germline trimming cut 0 bases from V and 11 bases from J; bases unmatched to any gene: 11. The CDR3 here is CASSQDKSPAGGQYF. CDR3 nucleotides: TGTGCCAGCAGCCAAGATAAGTCGCCGGCAGGGGGGCAGTATTTT.